This entry lists 3 T cell receptor beta chains sequenced from one sample in a study of blood T cell repertoires in COVID-19. TCRdb's table, derived via immunoSEQ multiplex PCR, lists solely in-frame clones and lacks some. The data show about 140,000 clones, with around 88% seen just once and about 1.5% held by the top ten. The material sequenced was peripheral blood. These receptors all stem from a woman aged 55-69 years with acute or convalescent COVID-19.

The sample holds one count of this clone. CDR3 amino acids: CASSSVLAFSETQYF. As DNA, the CDR3 is TGTGCCAGCAGTTCGGTACTAGCGTTCTCTGAGACCCAGTACTTC. The V gene is TRBV27, the J gene TRBJ2-5; 7 positions agree with TRBD2. V shed 4 bases and J 5 bases; nucleotides not matched to a gene: 10. Looked up from germline, CDR1 is MNHEY and CDR2 is SMNVEV (reference sequence). The CDR3 spans 15 residues.

The chain combines TRBV4-2 with TRBJ2-6, with 7 bases that match TRBD2. There are 18 residues in the CDR3. Germline V gene data show CDR1 as LGHNA and CDR2 as YNFKEQ. The ends lost 0 bases at V and 0 bases at J; junction bases unmatched: 5. CDR3 residues: CASSQDGSGGSGANVLTF. CDR3 coding DNA: TGTGCCAGCAGCCAAGATGGGTCGGGGGGCTCTGGGGCCAACGTCCTGACTTTC.

The CDR3 nucleotides are TGTGCCAGCTCTCTCCGGGGTGAGACGGGGGGCCTCAATGAGCAGTTCTTC. It specifies CASSLRGETGGLNEQFF. The genes are TRBV18 and TRBJ2-1; D might be TRBD2 (7 bases). Germline CDR1 KGHSH, CDR2 LQKENI. Between the trimmed V and J ends, which lost 6 bases and 6 bases, there was a span of 24 bases. The CDR3 covers 17 residues. The complete variable domain, with remaining parts taken from reference TRBV18 and TRBJ2-1, reads NAGVMQNPRHLVRRRGQEARLRCSPMKGHSHVYWYRQLPEEGLKFMVYLQKENIIDESGMPKERFSAEFPKEGPSILRIQQVVRGDSAAYFCASSLRGETGGLNEQFFGPGTRLTVL.